The source of this TCR beta chain is a study of cytomegalovirus exposure and HLA in healthy donors. Points from the study as a whole: Reportedly, a later analysis found an Asian-associated ancestry cluster had fewer N-insertions than the approximately 670-donor mean. Earlier analysis looked at TCR beta V segments, and most were productive about 90% or about 30% of the time. The likely origin of a cluster of highly shared sequence variants was a sequencing artifact. Links to common viral pathogens appeared, in a later analysis, for several of the most significant clusters.

Germline values: CDR1 KGHSH, CDR2 LQKENI. The length of the CDR3 is 15 residues. V was pared by 4 bases and J by 0 bases, with 12 bases between. A remark on this clone: Its antigen is not identified.

Use of 60 Vbeta and 13 Jbeta primers characterized the PCR. Clones were sequenced by immunoSEQ multiplex PCR, and TCRdb holds only the in-frame ones, with some missing. Here the sample spans 100,000 to 150,000 clones, around three quarters being singletons. The sample taken for sequencing was PBMCs. This chain connects TRBV18 to TRBJ1-1; D possibly corresponds to TRBD1 (5 bases). The sequence was collected from a female donor in good health and CMV-seronegative. The CDR3 DNA is TGTGCCAGCTCACTCCAGGGAAATTTGAACACTGAAGCTTTCTTT. It codes for CASSLQGNLNTEAFF. Combining the CDR3 with reference TRBV18 and TRBJ1-1 gives the whole variable domain NAGVMQNPRHLVRRRGQEARLRCSPMKGHSHVYWYRQLPEEGLKFMVYLQKENIIDESGMPKERFSAEFPKEGPSILRIQQVVRGDSAAYFCASSLQGNLNTEAFFGQGTRLTVV.